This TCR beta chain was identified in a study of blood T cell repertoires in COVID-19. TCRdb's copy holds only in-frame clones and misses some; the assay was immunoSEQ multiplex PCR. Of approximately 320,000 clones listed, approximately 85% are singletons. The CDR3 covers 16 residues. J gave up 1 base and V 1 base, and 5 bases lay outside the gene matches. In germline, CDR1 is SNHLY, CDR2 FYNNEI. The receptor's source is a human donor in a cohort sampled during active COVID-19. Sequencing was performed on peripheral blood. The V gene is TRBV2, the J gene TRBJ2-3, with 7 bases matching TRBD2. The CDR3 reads CASSEERLARTDTQYF. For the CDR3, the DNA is TGTGCCAGCAGTGAAGAGCGACTAGCCCGCACAGATACGCAGTATTTT.